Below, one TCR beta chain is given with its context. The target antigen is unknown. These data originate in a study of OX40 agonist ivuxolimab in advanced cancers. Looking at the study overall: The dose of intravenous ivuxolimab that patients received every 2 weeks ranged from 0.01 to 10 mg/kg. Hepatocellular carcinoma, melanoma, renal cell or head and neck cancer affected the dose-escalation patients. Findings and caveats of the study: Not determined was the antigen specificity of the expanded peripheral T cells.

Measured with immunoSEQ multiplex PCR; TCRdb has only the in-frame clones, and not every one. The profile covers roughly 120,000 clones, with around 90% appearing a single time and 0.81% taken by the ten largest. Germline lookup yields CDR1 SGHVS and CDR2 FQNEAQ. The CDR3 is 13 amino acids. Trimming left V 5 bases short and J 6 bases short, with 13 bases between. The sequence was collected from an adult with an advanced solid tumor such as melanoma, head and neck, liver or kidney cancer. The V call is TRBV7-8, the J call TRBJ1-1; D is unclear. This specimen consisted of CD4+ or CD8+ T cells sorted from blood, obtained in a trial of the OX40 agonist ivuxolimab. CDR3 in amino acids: CASSPVAEAEAFF. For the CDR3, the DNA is TGTGCCAGCAGCCCTGTGGCAGAGGCTGAAGCTTTCTTT.